These T cell receptor beta chains were read from a single sample in a study of T cell clones after liver transplantation. Repertoires were generated with immunoSEQ multiplex PCR, while TCRdb's copy carries only in-frame clones and drops some. The sample carries tens of thousands of clones, around 70% recorded once. The sequencing here drew on CD4+ T cells from blood, taken at the 22-month timepoint. The receptors originated from a human patient who received a liver transplant. Some T cells may possibly be graft donor cells. Both conserved end residues are part of each CDR3. Fields, in order: clone size, J gene, V gene, CDR3 protein. The size entry is marked missing in some rows and otherwise reads once, few, many or a size class.

>NA|TRBJ1-5|TRBV4-1
CASSPRLQGMGNQPQHF
>few|TRBJ1-1|TRBV5-1
CASSSQETGTVNTEAFF
>medium-sized|TRBJ1-5|TRBV5-6
CASSHRRLRQPQHF
>NA|TRBJ1-1|TRBV7-2
CASSLEQGTEAFF
>few|TRBJ2-4|TRBV28
CASSPGWLAKNIQYF
>NA|TRBJ2-1|TRBV11-2
CASSLSRYNEQFF
>once|TRBJ2-7|TRBV27
CASSWMGQVYEQYF
>few|TRBJ2-7|TRBV11-2
CASRREYEQYF
>NA|TRBJ2-2|TRBV18
CASSPFPDTNTGELFF
>few|TRBJ1-1|TRBV28
CASSLPGRDAFF
>few|TRBJ2-1|TRBV7-3
CASSLSGGANEQFF
>NA|TRBJ2-5|TRBV6-1
CASSSGQGGETQYF
>few|TRBJ1-4|TRBV29-1
CSVAPGSEKLFF
>NA|TRBJ1-2|TRBV29-1
CSVLGQGGPRGYTF
>few|TRBJ2-7|TRBV11-2
CASSAHRDRYF
>NA|TRBJ1-5|TRBV5-1
CASSLEPKGGQPQHF
>once|TRBJ1-4|TRBV4-1
CASSLSQRGLEKLFF
>NA|TRBJ2-6|TRBV28
CASRTAISGANVLTF
>NA|TRBJ1-6|TRBV6-5
CASRGPDWRNSPLHF
>NA|TRBJ2-2|TRBV28
CASSHRLAGSDTGELFF
>NA|TRBJ1-2|TRBV30
CAWSRQGDYGYTF
>NA|TRBJ2-7|TRBV5-5
CASSLAGGGYEQYF
>few|TRBJ2-1|TRBV2
CASSEAGGSHNEQFF
>NA|TRBJ2-1|TRBV7-8
CASSLSGGANEQFF
>NA|TRBJ1-1|TRBV19
CASTLAGEGTEAFF
>NA|TRBJ1-1|TRBV18
CASSPGTENTEAFF
>NA|TRBJ2-7|TRBV11-2
CASSLDVSGNYEQYF
>NA|TRBJ1-5|TRBV19
CASNMGQYSNQPQHF